This T cell receptor (beta chain) was recorded in a study of blood T cell repertoires in COVID-19. Study at large: COVID-19 samples, acute and convalescent, were from the United States, Italy and Spain. Sources were T cells, B-cell-depleted T cells, or PBMCs; the material itself was cDNA or gDNA.

Authors' analysis steps: Amplified reference gene primers provided the basis for estimating nucleated cell counts. Method: immunoSEQ multiplex PCR; TCRdb's copy keeps in-frame clones and lacks some. The D gene and trimming were derived from the DNA, and the V and J assignments and clone size from that table. The profile shows about 34,000 clones, around 84% of them singletons. Sequences were obtained from peripheral blood. The receptor comes from a human donor with acute or convalescent COVID-19. The donor label of this sample is uncertain.

This CDR3 is CASSSHGDRGYGYTF. In DNA, the CDR3 is TGTGCCAGTAGTTCGCACGGGGACAGGGGTTATGGCTACACCTTC. This chain links TRBV19 with TRBJ1-2, with TRBD1 matching over 10 bases. V lost 5 bases and J lost 5; bases outside the gene matches: 8. In germline, CDR1 is LNHDA, CDR2 SQIVND (reference sequence). The CDR3 totals 15 residues.